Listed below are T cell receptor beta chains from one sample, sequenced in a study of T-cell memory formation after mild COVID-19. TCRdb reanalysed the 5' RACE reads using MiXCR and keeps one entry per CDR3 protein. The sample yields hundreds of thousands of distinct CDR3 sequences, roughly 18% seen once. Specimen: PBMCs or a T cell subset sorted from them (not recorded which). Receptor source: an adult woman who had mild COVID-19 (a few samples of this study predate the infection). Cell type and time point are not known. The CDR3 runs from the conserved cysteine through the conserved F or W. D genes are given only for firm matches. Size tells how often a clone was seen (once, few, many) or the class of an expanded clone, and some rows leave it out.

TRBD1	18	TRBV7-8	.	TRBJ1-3	TGTGCCAGCAGCTGGAGTTTGAGACAGGGGGACTCTGGAAACACCATATATTTT	CASSWSLRQGDSGNTIYF
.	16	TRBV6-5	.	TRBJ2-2	TGTGCCAGCAGTTACTTACAGGGACGGTCAACCGGGGAGCTGTTTTTT	CASSYLQGRSTGELFF
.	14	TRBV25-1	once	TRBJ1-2	TGTGCCAGCAGGCCTTCGGGGGACCACTATGGCTACACCTTC	CASRPSGDHYGYTF
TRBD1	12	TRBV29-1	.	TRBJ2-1	TGCAGCGTCGAGGACAGGGACGATGAGCAGTTCTTC	CSVEDRDDEQFF
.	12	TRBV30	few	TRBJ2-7	TGTGCCTGGAGTGTTACTAGGGGCGAGCAGTACTTC	CAWSVTRGEQYF
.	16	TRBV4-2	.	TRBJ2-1	TGTGCCAGCAGCCCATTCGGGGGAACAGACCACAATGAGCAGTTCTTC	CASSPFGGTDHNEQFF
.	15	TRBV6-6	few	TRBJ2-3	TGTGCCAGCAGTTACTCGGCCCAGGCCACAGATACGCAGTATTTT	CASSYSAQATDTQYF
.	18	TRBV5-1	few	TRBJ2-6	TGCGCCAGCAGCTTGGCACACCCCGGGCTCCCTGGGGCCAACGTCCTGACTTTC	CASSLAHPGLPGANVLTF
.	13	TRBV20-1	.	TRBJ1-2	TGCAGTGCCCCATTCAGCCCTGTCGGGGGCTACACCTTC	CSAPFSPVGGYTF
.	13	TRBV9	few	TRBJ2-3	TGTGCCAGCAGCGTAGGCGGCACAGATACGCAGTATTTT	CASSVGGTDTQYF
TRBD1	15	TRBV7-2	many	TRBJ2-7	TGTGCCAGCAGTTTCTCCGGGACAGGGTTCTACGAGCAGTACTTC	CASSFSGTGFYEQYF
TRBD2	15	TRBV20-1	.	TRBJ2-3	TGCAGTGCCGAGGCTAGCGGGGGGGCCACAGATACGCAGTATTTT	CSAEASGGATDTQYF
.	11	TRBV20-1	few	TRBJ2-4	TGCAGTGCTAGAGGTAGTGGGATACAGTACTTC	CSARGSGIQYF
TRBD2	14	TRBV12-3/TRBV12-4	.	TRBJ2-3	TGTGCCAGCAGTCTGGGAACTAGCGGGGTTACGCAGTATTTT	CASSLGTSGVTQYF
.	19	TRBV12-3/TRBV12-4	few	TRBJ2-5	TGTGCCAGCAGTTCCCCAGCGCTCACCGAACGGAGGTTCCAAGAGACCCAGTACTTC	CASSSPALTERRFQETQYF
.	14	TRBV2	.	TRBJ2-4	TGTGCCAGCAGTGAAGGGGGGGCCAAAAACATTCAGTACTTC	CASSEGGAKNIQYF
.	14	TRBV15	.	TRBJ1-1	TGTGCCACCAGCAGAGTAATCGGGAACACTGAAGCTTTCTTT	CATSRVIGNTEAFF
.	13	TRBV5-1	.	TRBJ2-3	TGCGCCAGCAGCTTGGTAGGACAGATAGTGGAGTATTTT	CASSLVGQIVEYF
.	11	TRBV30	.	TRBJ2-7	TGTGCCTGGAGTGGATCCTACGAGCAGTACTTC	CAWSGSYEQYF
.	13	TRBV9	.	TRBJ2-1	TGTGCCAGCAGCGCCAACTCGAAAAAGCAGCAGTTCTTC	CASSANSKKQQFF
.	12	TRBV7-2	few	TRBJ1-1	TGTGCCAGCAGCTTAGCGGGGGGAATGGCTTTCTTT	CASSLAGGMAFF
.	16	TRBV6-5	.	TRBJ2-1	TGTGCCAGCAGTTACTCGTCCAGGGGGGTTGGCAATGAGCAGTTCTTC	CASSYSSRGVGNEQFF
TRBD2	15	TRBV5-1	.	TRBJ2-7	TGCGCCAGCAGCCCGGGACTAGCGACCCTTTACGAGCAGTACTTC	CASSPGLATLYEQYF
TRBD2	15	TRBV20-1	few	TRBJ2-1	TGCAGTGCTAGCTTGGCTAGCGGGAACTACAATGAGCAGTTCTTC	CSASLASGNYNEQFF
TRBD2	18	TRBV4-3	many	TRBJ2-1	TGCGCCAGCAGCCAAGAATCGATAGCGGGAGACACCTACAATGAGCAGTTCTTC	CASSQESIAGDTYNEQFF
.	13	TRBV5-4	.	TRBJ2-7	TGTGCCAGCAGCACAGGGCCCGGGGACGAGCAGTACTTC	CASSTGPGDEQYF
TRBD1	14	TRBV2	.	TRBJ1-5	TGTGCCAGCAGCCCTAGACAGGGATTTCAGCCCCAGCATTTT	CASSPRQGFQPQHF
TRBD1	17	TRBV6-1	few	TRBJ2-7	TGTGCCAGCAGTGAAGCGGCGGGACAGGGGTATAGCTACGAGCAGTACTTC	CASSEAAGQGYSYEQYF
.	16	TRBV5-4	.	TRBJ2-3	TGTGCCAGCAGCTTTCCGAGGGGGGGCAACACAGATACGCAGTATTTT	CASSFPRGGNTDTQYF
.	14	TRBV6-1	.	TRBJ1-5	TGTGCCAGCAGGGCCCCCGGGGGTCATCAGCCCCAGCATTTT	CASRAPGGHQPQHF
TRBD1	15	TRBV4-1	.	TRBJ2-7	TGCGCCAGCAGCAAACCGGGACAGGGTCCCTACGAGCAGTACTTC	CASSKPGQGPYEQYF
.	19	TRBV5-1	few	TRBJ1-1	TGCGCCAGCAGCTTGGGTACTGTTCGACTAGGTGGGGGCAACACTGAAGCTTTCTTT	CASSLGTVRLGGGNTEAFF
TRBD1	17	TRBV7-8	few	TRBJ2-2	TGTGCCAGCAGACCCCGTCCGGACAGGATAAACTCCGGGGAGCTGTTTTTT	CASRPRPDRINSGELFF
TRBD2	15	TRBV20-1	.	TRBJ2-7	TGCAGTGCAAGCGGTAGCGGGAGAGGATCCTACGAGCAGTACTTC	CSASGSGRGSYEQYF
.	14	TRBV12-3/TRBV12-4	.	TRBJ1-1	TGTGCCAGCAGTTCCCCGAGCCCTGACACTGAAGCTTTCTTT	CASSSPSPDTEAFF
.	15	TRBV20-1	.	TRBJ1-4	TGCAGTGCTAAGGGGGACCCTTCCACTAATGAAAAACTGTTTTTT	CSAKGDPSTNEKLFF
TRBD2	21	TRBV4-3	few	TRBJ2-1	TGCGCCAGCAGCCAAGAGGTCTCCCGCGGGAGGCCACTAACCTCCTACAATGAGCAGTTCTTC	CASSQEVSRGRPLTSYNEQFF
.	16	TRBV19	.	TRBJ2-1	TGTGCCAGTAGTATAGATCAAAGGTTCCCTTACAATGAGCAGTTCTTC	CASSIDQRFPYNEQFF
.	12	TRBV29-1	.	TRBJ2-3	TGCAGCGTTGAGGCGGTTGGGGATACGCAGTATTTT	CSVEAVGDTQYF
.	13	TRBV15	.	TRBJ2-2	TGTGCCACCAGCCCTCGAAACACCGGGGAGCTGTTTTTT	CATSPRNTGELFF
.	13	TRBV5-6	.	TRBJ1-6	TGTGCCAGCAGCCCAAATTGGGGCGGGCCCCTCCACTTT	CASSPNWGGPLHF
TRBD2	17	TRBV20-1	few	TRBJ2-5	TGCAGTGCTAGAGATGCGCGGGGGACTAACCCCCGCGAGACCCAGTACTTC	CSARDARGTNPRETQYF
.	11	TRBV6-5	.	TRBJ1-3	TGTGCCACCCTTGGCGGAAACACCATATATTTT	CATLGGNTIYF
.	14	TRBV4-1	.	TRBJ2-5	TGCGCCAGCAATGTAGGGGGGGTCGAGGAGACCCAGTACTTC	CASNVGGVEETQYF